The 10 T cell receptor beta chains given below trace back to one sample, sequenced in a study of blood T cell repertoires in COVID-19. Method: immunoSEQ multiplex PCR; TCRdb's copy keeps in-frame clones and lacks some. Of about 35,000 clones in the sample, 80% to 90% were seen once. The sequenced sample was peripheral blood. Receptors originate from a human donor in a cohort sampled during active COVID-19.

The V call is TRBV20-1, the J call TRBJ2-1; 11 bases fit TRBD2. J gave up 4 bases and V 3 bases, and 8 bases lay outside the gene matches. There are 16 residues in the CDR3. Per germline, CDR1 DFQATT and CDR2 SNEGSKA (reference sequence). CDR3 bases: TGCAGTGCTAGTAAACCTAGCGGGGGGTCGTACAATGAGCAGTTCTTC. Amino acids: CSASKPSGGSYNEQFF.

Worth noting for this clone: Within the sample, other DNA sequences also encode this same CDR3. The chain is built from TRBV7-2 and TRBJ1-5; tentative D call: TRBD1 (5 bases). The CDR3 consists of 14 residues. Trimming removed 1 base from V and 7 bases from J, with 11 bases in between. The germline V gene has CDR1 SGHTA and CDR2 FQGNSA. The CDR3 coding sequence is TGTGCCAGCAGCTTAGTGCAGGGAGGCCAGCCCCAGCATTTT. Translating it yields CASSLVQGGQPQHF.

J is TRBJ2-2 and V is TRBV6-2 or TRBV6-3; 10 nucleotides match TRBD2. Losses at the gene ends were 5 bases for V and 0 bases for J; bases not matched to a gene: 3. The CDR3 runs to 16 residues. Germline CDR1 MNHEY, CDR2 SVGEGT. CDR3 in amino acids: CASSVSGGANTGELFF. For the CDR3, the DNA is TGTGCCAGCAGTGTGAGCGGGGGGGCGAACACCGGGGAGCTGTTTTTT.

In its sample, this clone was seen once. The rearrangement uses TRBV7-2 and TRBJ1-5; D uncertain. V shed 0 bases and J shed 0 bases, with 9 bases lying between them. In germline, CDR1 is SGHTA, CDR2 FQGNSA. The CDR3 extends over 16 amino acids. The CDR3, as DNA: TGTGCCAGCAGCTTAGCGGGCGGGTATAGCAATCAGCCCCAGCATTTT. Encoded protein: CASSLAGGYSNQPQHF.

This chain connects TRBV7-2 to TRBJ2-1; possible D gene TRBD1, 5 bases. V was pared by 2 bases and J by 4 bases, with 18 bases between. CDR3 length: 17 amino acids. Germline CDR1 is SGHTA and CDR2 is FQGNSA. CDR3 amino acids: CASSLRGKRPSYNEQFF. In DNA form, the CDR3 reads TGTGCCAGCAGCTTAAGGGGTAAACGTCCAAGTTACAATGAGCAGTTCTTC.

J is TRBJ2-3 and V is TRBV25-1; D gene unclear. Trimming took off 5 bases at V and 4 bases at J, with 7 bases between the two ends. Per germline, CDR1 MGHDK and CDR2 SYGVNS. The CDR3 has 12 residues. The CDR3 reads CASSSYSDTQYF. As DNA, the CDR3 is TGTGCCAGCAGTTCTTACTCAGATACGCAGTATTTT.

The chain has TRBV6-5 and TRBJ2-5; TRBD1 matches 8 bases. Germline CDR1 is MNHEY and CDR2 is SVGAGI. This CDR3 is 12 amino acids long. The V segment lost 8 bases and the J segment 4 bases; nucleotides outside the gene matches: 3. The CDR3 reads CASGDRGETQYF. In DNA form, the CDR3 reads TGTGCCAGCGGAGACAGGGGAGAGACCCAGTACTTC.

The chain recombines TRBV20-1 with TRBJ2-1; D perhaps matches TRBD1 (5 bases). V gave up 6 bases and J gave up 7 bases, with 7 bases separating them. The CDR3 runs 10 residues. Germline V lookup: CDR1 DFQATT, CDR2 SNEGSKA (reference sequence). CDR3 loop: CSARANEQFF. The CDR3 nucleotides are TGCAGTGCCAGGGCGAATGAGCAGTTCTTC.

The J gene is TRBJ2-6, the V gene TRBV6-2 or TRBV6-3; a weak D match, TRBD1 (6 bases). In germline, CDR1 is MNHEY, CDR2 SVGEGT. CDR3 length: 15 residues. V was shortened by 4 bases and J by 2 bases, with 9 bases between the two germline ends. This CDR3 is CASSLGGAGANVLTF. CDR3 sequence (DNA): TGTGCCAGCAGTTTAGGGGGAGCTGGGGCCAACGTCCTGACTTTC.

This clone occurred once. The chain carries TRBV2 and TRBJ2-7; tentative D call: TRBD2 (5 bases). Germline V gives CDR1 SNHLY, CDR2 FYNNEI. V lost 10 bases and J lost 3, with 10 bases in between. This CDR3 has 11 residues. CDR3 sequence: CATSGHYEQYF. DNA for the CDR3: TGTGCCACAAGCGGTCACTACGAGCAGTACTTC.